These 18 T cell receptor beta chains were sequenced from one sample in a study of CD4 T cells in relation to SARS-CoV-2 and coronaviruses. Data came from immunoSEQ multiplex PCR; TCRdb stores just in-frame clones and leaves some out. Among under 20,000 clones, about 68% were seen once, and the ten largest hold roughly 31%. For these TCRs, the target antigens are not known. Before the COVID-19 pandemic, during about 2011-2019, CD4+ T cells were taken from unexposed donors. After about ten days of culture, CD4+ T cells were isolated. The specimen was CD4+ T cells from PBMCs, cultured in vitro. All receptors come from a human donor in good health.

This clone has more than one count but fewer than ten. The rearrangement links TRBV2 to TRBJ1-5; D is undetermined. CDR3 size: 15 residues. Germline V gives CDR1 SNHLY, CDR2 FYNNEI. Trimming took 6 bases from V and 0 from J, leaving 12 bases between them. CDR3 in amino acids: CASSPRGNSNQPQHF. CDR3 nucleotides: TGTGCCAGCAGCCCCCGCGGAAATAGCAATCAGCCCCAGCATTTT.

The chain recombines TRBV28 with TRBJ2-5; 8 bases are a match to TRBD2. The germline gives CDR1 MDHEN, CDR2 SYDVKM. Trimming cost V 1 base and J 3 bases; bases outside gene matches: 7. The CDR3 is made up of 16 amino acids. CDR3 sequence (DNA): TGTGCCAGCAGTTTATTCGGGAGGGCCGGTAAAGAGACCCAGTACTTC. It yields the protein CASSLFGRAGKETQYF.

The chain employs TRBV19 and TRBJ1-5; 8 bases agree with TRBD1. The CDR3 spans 14 residues. The trim removed 7 bases at V and 5 bases at J, leaving 7 bases unmatched. Looked up from germline, CDR1 is LNHDA and CDR2 is SQIVND (reference sequence). CDR3 loop: CASTPGQADQPQHF. In DNA, the CDR3 is TGTGCCAGTACTCCGGGACAGGCCGATCAGCCCCAGCATTTT.

This rearrangement joins TRBV4-1 to TRBJ1-4; TRBD1 matches at 8 bases. The V segment lost 4 bases and the J segment 8 bases; nucleotides outside the gene matches: 6. The CDR3 length is 14 residues. Germline values: CDR1 MGHRA, CDR2 YSYEKL. Here the CDR3 reads CASSLMGQDEKLFF. CDR3 bases: TGCGCCAGCAGCCTTATGGGACAGGACGAAAAACTGTTTTTT.

The genes are TRBV20-1 and TRBJ2-1, with D tentatively TRBD2 (6 bases). Looked up from germline, CDR1 is DFQATT and CDR2 is SNEGSKA (reference sequence). Trimming took 3 bases from V and 6 from J, leaving 18 bases between them. The CDR3 runs 15 residues. The CDR3 DNA follows: TGCAGTGCTAGTCCCCCGAGAACGGGAGCCAATGAGCAGTTCTTC. It specifies CSASPPRTGANEQFF.

V and J are TRBV4-1 and TRBJ2-1, with D maybe TRBD1 (5 bases). CDR1 is MGHRA, CDR2 YSYEKL, per germline. Trimming pared 4 bases from V and 1 base from J, leaving 17 bases between. The length of the CDR3 is 17 residues. CDR3 region: CASSLGRGFGSYNEQFF. For the CDR3, the DNA is TGCGCCAGCAGCCTGGGTAGGGGTTTCGGGTCCTACAATGAGCAGTTCTTC.

The rearrangement joins TRBV7-3 to TRBJ2-2; TRBD2 matches at 12 bases. After removal of 4 bases from V and 4 bases from J, the junction contained 1 base not matched to a gene. Germline V lookup: CDR1 SGHTA, CDR2 FQGTGA. This CDR3 spans 15 amino acids. The CDR3 spells CASSWGLAGTGELFF. CDR3 nucleotide sequence: TGTGCCAGCAGCTGGGGACTAGCGGGCACCGGGGAGCTGTTTTTT.

This rearrangement joins TRBV6-1 to TRBJ2-2; D is perhaps TRBD1 (6 bases). Germline loops: CDR1 MNHNS, CDR2 SASEGT. Trimming removed 2 bases at V and 1 base at J, with 8 bases between. CDR3 length: 15 residues. This CDR3 reads CASSEMTGNTGELFF. CDR3 bases: TGTGCCAGCAGTGAAATGACAGGGAACACCGGGGAGCTGTTTTTT.

The table lists this clone with a few counts. V is TRBV28 and J is TRBJ1-1; weak D call: TRBD1 (6 bases). This CDR3 spans 14 amino acids. Trimming stripped 8 bases from V and 2 bases from J, with 15 bases between. In germline, CDR1 is MDHEN, CDR2 SYDVKM. The CDR3 spells CASYLMTGNTEAFF. DNA of the CDR3: TGTGCCAGCTACCTGATGACAGGCAACACTGAAGCTTTCTTT.

J is TRBJ1-4 and V is TRBV11-3; no reliable D call. Germline CDR1 reads SGHNT; CDR2 reads YENEEA. The CDR3 contains 13 residues. Trimming took off 1 base at V and 7 bases at J, with 7 bases between the two ends. The CDR3 protein is CASSLGNSEKLFF. As DNA, the CDR3 is TGTGCCAGCAGCTTAGGTAACAGTGAAAAACTGTTTTTT.

The genes are TRBV19 and TRBJ2-1; 9 bases are a match to TRBD2. This CDR3 comprises 14 residues. Germline V CDR1 and CDR2: LNHDA, SQIVND (reference sequence). Unmatched junction bases numbered 2, after V lost 4 bases and J lost 4 bases. The CDR3 DNA follows: TGTGCCAGTAGTAGACTAGCGGTATACAATGAGCAGTTCTTC. Translation gives CASSRLAVYNEQFF.

This clone occurred once. This chain links TRBV6-5 with TRBJ2-3; 15 bases are shared with TRBD2. CDR1 and CDR2 from the germline V gene are MNHEY and SVGAGI. The CDR3 extends over 14 amino acids. V was clipped by 8 bases and J by 6 bases; unmatched bases: 3. The CDR3 loop reads CASWTSGRVDTQYF. The CDR3 DNA sequence: TGTGCCAGCTGGACTAGCGGGAGGGTCGATACGCAGTATTTT.

The chain is built from TRBV30 and TRBJ1-1, with D perhaps TRBD1 (5 bases). Trimming stripped 0 bases from V and 3 bases from J, with 14 bases between. The V gene's germline CDR1 is GTSNPN and CDR2 SVGIG (reference sequence). CDR3 length: 15 amino acids. CDR3 sequence (DNA): TGTGCCTGGAGTGTTGGAGGCAGGGCCTACACTGAAGCTTTCTTT. Translating it yields CAWSVGGRAYTEAFF.

The chain recombines TRBV6-1 with TRBJ2-5, with TRBD2 as a possible D gene (7 bases). Germline CDR1 reads MNHNS; CDR2 reads SASEGT. This CDR3 comprises 16 residues. Trimming left V 2 bases short and J 4 bases short, with 17 bases between. The CDR3 spells CASSESTGGASETQYF. In DNA form, the CDR3 reads TGTGCCAGCAGTGAATCTACGGGGGGCGCCTCAGAGACCCAGTACTTC.

The chain uses TRBV2 and TRBJ2-7; TRBD1 is a possible D gene (6 bases). The CDR3 runs 14 residues. Germline lookup yields CDR1 SNHLY and CDR2 FYNNEI. The germline V and J ends were trimmed by 1 base and 0 bases, with 7 bases remaining between them. The CDR3 sequence: CASSEGTASYEQYF. The CDR3 DNA reads TGTGCCAGCAGTGAAGGGACAGCCTCCTACGAGCAGTACTTC.

The genes are TRBV24-1 and TRBJ2-2, with TRBD2 as a possible D gene (6 bases). Per germline, CDR1 KGHDR and CDR2 SFDVKD. V was shortened by 4 bases and J by 6 bases, with 17 bases between the two germline ends. There are 16 residues in the CDR3. The chain's CDR3 is CATSDRDGGRAGELFF. DNA for the CDR3: TGTGCCACCAGTGACCGAGACGGAGGGCGGGCCGGGGAGCTGTTTTTT.

The chain uses TRBV5-1 and TRBJ2-3; TRBD2 matches 7 bases. This CDR3 has 16 amino acids. Germline lookup yields CDR1 SGHRS and CDR2 YFSETQ. With V trimmed by 4 bases and J by 3 bases, 11 bases remained unmatched. CDR3 sequence (DNA): TGCGCCAGCAGCCTCGCTGCCGCGGGAGAAACAGATACGCAGTATTTT. Protein: CASSLAAAGETDTQYF.

The table lists this clone with a few counts. The chain is built from TRBV10-1 and TRBJ1-1; D is unclear. This CDR3 spans 13 amino acids. Germline V gene data show CDR1 as WNHNN and CDR2 as SYGVQD (reference sequence). V lost 9 bases and J lost 2, with 13 bases in between. Here the CDR3 reads CASSPPGNTEAFF. The CDR3, as DNA: TGCGCCAGTTCTCCACCAGGAAACACTGAAGCTTTCTTT.